This T cell receptor beta chain is from a study of long-term antiretroviral therapy in people with HIV (dated by TCRdb to the early 2020s). Broadly, across the study: The earliest samples were collected about a decade before the 2015 WHO recommendation for immediate ART, when ART was typically delayed until CD4 counts fell. A retrospective serial study tested whether ART initiation and durable HIV suppression were associated with changes in peripheral blood TRB repertoire composition and diversity. From fewer than 35 adults with confirmed HIV infection, the cohort provided 150 to 200 cryopreserved PBMC samples, gathered serially across a mean of approximately six years (range 1-12). About 40% of the roughly 30 participants with HIV were female. No cross-contamination during QIAcube processing was shown when test extractions of a monoclonal T-cell line were performed alongside 25 to 35 polyclonal samples. The research as a whole found: Compared with controls, HIV repertoires had narrower CDR3 length ranges, and the network structure pointed to an antigen-experienced repertoire that shifted only slightly toward naive after ART. Inferences about post-ART repertoire changes are limited because no data were available on ART adherence, viral resistance or therapy changes. Unsorted PBMC were profiled instead of sorted CD4+ and CD8+ T cells because pre-ART samples had limited cell numbers. Starting ART was linked to a significant rise in TRB diversity, yet even with long-term ART the diversity remained significantly lower than in transplant donor controls. Expanded TRB clones identified before ART initiation dominated the repertoire at all time points, although this dominance fluctuated and declined in many PLHIV after ART. The samples span the years 2004 to 2017, and the ART regimens used at that time may not be as effective as current regimens. Since PBMC availability was limited, sequencing covered only the TCR beta chain, with no alpha chain pairing.

Participants were included only if at least one PBMC sample before ART initiation and at least two post-ART samples were available. All participants with HIV were treated in the United States of America. Cryopreserved samples of about 0.95-11 million PBMC were thawed and washed before DNA extraction. At the time of the earliest PBMC sample, participants with HIV were aged between roughly 20 and 55 years. Per participant, PBMC samples came from 1-4 timepoints prior to ART initiation and 2-8 timepoints following ART initiation, for a median of 7 samples. Serial HIV viral load, CD4+ T-cell count, ART history and demographic data were obtained for every participant. Genomic DNA was extracted from unsorted PBMC with a Qiagen kit on a QIAcube, processed in batches of 12 samples. A few counts support this clone. The antigen it recognizes is unknown. Base-call qualities are not available, and no considerably larger clone is one nucleotide away.

Taken from the germline V gene, the CDR1 and CDR2 loops are SGHTA and FQGTGA. The CDR3 covers 13 residues, taking in both the cysteine and the phenylalanine. Here the CDR3 DNA is all that survives: 39 bases in frame from base 1. Relative to germline, V is 3 bases shorter and J is 7 bases shorter, with 13 bases between their ends. Sequencing of the TRB variable region was done with the immunoSEQ hsTCRB v3.0 assay at survey level resolution. The target sequencing depth for TRB was about 40,000-55,000 T-cell genomes per sample. An Illumina MiSeq with a v3 150-cycle kit was used to sequence the pooled TRB libraries. In the authors' own workflow: Repertoire analysis was run in R within a reproducible Nextflow workflow that covered QC, data transformation and analysis. LymphoSeq2, an R package for exploring AIRR-Seq data, was used to implement custom analyses. Four samples yielding fewer than 5000 total TRB sequences were excluded, leaving approximately 200 analyzed HIV repertoires. Of the roughly 180 retained HIV repertoires, almost 60 were collected before and 120 to 140 after ART initiation. Repertoires were downsampled to 5000 TRB nucleotide sequences, with summary statistics averaged over 100 downsampling iterations. Only TRB sequences with CDR3 regions of at least seven amino acids were retained for analysis. A Shannon entropy-derived clonality score and the Gini coefficient were used to measure diversity. In the repertoire networks, any two of the top 5000 CDR3 amino acid sequences were linked whenever the two sequences differed by an edit distance of one. GLIPH2 predicted antigen specificity groups and MHC restriction for TRB CDR3 amino acid sequences. Known CMV, EBV, HIV or tissue antigen associations were flagged by matching CDR3 amino acid sequences against VDJdb and McPAS-TCR. Pre-ART, post-ART and control groups were compared with Wilcoxon signed-rank tests and Holm-Bonferroni correction. TCRdb obtained this table from immuneACCESS and retained in-frame rearrangements with V and J assigned. These tables miss some clones; where compared with another copy, unresolved V genes account for less than half of the shortfall, and the remainder is unexplained. V, J and clone size are taken as reported in that table, and D and trimming were inferred from the DNA itself. The sample records 23,000 or so clones, around 81% of which are singletons. Of the sample, 9% to 15% is held by the ten largest clones.

The chain was built from TRBV7-3 and TRBJ2-7; possibly the D gene is TRBD2, per 5 matching bases. This sample comprised unsorted PBMCs, obtained 0.1 years before starting antiretroviral therapy. The clonotype comes from a man aged 35 to 55 with HIV. The DNA sequence reads TGTGCCAGCAGCTTTCAACCCTCGGGGGAGCAGTACTTC. The resulting protein is CASSFQPSGEQYF.